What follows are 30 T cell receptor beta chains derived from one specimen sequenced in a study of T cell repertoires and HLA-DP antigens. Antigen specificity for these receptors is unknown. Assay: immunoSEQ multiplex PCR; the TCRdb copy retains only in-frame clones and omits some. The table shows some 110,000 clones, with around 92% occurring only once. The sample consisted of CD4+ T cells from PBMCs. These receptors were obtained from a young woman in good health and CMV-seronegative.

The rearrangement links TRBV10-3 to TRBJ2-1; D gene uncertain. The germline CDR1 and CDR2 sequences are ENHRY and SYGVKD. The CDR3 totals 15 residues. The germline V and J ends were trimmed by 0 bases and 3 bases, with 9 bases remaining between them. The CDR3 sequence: CAISESQLLYNEQFF. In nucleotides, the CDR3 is TGTGCCATCAGTGAGTCCCAGCTCCTCTACAATGAGCAGTTCTTC.

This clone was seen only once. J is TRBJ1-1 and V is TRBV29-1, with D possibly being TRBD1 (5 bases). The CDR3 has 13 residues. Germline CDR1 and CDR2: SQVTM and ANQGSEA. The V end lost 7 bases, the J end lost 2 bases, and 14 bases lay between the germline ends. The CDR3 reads CSATVQGNTEAFF. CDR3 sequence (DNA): TGCAGCGCCACCGTCCAGGGCAACACTGAAGCTTTCTTT.

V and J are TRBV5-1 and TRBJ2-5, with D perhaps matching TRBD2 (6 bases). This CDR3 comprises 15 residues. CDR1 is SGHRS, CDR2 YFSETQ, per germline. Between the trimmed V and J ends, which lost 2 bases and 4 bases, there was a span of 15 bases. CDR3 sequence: CASSLRLEGRETQYF. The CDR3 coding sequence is TGCGCCAGCAGCTTAAGACTAGAAGGGCGAGAGACCCAGTACTTC.

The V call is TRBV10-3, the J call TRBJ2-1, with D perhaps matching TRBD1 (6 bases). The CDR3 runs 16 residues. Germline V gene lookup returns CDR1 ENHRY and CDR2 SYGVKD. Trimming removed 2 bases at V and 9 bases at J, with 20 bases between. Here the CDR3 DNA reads TGTGCCATCAGTGAGGCGAGCCCGTTTGACAGGTTTGAGCAGTTCTTC. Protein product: CAISEASPFDRFEQFF.

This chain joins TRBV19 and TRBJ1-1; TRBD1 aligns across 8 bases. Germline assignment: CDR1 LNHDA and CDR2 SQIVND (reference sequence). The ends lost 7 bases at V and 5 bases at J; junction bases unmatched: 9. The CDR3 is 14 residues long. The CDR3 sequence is CASKRIQGGTEAFF. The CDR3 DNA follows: TGTGCCAGTAAAAGAATACAGGGGGGTACTGAAGCTTTCTTT.

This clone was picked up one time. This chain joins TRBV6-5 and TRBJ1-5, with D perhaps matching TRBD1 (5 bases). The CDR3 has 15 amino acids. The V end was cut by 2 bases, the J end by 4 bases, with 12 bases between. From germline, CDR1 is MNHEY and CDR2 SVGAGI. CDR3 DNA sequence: TGTGCCAGCAGTTACCGGAGGGGAACGAATCAGCCCCAGCATTTT. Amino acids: CASSYRRGTNQPQHF.

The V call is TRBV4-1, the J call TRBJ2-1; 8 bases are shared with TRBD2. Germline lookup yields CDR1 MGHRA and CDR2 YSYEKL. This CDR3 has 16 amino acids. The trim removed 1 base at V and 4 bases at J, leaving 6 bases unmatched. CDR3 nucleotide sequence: TGCGCCAGCAGCCAAGTGGGGCGGGGGGTATACAATGAGCAGTTCTTC. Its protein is CASSQVGRGVYNEQFF.

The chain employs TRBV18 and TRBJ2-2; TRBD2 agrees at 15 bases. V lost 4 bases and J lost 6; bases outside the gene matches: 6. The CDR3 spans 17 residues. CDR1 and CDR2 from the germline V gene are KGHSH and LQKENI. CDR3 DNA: TGTGCCAGCTCACGGACTAGCGGGAGGGTTTCTCCCGGGGAGCTGTTTTTT. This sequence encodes CASSRTSGRVSPGELFF.

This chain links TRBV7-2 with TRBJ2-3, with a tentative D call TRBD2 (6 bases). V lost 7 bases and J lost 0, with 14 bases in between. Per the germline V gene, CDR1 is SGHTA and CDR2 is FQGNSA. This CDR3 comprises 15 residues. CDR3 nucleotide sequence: TGTGCCAGCAACCCCACGGGAGTTAGCACAGATACGCAGTATTTT. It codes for CASNPTGVSTDTQYF.

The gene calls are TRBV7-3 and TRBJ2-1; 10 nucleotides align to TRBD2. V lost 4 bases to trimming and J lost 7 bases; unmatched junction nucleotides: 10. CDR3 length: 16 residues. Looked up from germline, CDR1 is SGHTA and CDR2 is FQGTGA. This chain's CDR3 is CASSSTESGRGNEQFF. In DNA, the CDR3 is TGTGCCAGCAGCTCCACCGAAAGCGGGAGGGGGAATGAGCAGTTCTTC.

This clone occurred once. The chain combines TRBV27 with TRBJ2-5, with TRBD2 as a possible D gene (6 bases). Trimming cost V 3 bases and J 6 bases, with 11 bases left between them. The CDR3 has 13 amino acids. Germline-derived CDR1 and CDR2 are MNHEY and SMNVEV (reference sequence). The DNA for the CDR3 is TGTGCCAGCAGTTTGGGGGGTCGTCAGACCCAGTACTTC. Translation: CASSLGGRQTQYF.

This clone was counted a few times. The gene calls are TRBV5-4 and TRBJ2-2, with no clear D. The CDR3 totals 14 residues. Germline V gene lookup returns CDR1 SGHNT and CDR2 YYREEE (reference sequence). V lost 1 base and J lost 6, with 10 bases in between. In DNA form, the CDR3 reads TGTGCCAGCAGCTTGATGGTAGGGCCCGGGGAGCTGTTTTTT. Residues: CASSLMVGPGELFF.

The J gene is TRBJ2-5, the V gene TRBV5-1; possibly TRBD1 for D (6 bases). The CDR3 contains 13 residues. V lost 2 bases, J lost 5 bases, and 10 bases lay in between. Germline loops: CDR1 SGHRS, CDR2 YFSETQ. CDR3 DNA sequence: TGCGCCAGCAGCTTTCAGGGGTACGAGACCCAGTACTTC. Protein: CASSFQGYETQYF.

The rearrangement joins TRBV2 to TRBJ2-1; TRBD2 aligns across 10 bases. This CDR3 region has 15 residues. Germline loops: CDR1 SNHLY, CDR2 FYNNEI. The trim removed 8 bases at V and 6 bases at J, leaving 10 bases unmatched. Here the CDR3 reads CASGRLAGKPNEQFF. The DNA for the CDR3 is TGTGCCAGCGGCAGACTAGCGGGTAAACCCAATGAGCAGTTCTTC.

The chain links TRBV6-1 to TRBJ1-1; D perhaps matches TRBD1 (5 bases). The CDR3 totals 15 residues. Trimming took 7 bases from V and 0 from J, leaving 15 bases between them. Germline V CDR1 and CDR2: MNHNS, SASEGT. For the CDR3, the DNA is TGTGCCAGCACCGCGGATGGGGGGATGAACACTGAAGCTTTCTTT. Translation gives CASTADGGMNTEAFF.

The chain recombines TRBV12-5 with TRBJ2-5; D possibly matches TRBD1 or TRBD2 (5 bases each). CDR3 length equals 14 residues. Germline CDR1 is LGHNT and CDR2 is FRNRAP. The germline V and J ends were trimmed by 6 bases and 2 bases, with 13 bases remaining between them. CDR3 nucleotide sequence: TGTGCTAGTGGCCAAGGGACCGGGCAAGAGACCCAGTACTTC. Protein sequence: CASGQGTGQETQYF.

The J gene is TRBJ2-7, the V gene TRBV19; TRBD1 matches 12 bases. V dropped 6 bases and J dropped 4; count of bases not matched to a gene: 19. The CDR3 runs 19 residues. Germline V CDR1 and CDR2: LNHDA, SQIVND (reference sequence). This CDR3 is CASSKPGTGGFLAWYEQYF. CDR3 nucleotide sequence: TGTGCCAGTAGCAAACCCGGGACAGGGGGCTTCCTAGCTTGGTACGAGCAGTACTTC.

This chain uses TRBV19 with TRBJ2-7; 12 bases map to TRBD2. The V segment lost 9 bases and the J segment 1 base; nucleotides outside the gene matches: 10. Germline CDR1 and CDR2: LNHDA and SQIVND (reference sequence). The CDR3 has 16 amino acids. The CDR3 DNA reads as TGTGCCAGCGCAGGGGTACTAGCGGGAGGATCCTACGAGCAGTACTTC. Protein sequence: CASAGVLAGGSYEQYF.

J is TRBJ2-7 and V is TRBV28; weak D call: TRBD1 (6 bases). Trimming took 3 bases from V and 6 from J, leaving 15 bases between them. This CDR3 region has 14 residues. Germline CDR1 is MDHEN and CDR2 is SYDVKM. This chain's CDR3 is CASSFGQLFSEQYF. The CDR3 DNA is TGTGCCAGCAGTTTTGGACAGCTATTTTCCGAGCAGTACTTC.

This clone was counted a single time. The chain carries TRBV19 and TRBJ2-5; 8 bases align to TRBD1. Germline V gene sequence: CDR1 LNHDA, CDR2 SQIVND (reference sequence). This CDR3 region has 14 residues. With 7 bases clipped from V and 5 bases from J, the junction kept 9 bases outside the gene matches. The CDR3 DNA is TGTGCCAGTAAAGACAGGGGTGCGAGTGAGACCCAGTACTTC. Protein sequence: CASKDRGASETQYF.

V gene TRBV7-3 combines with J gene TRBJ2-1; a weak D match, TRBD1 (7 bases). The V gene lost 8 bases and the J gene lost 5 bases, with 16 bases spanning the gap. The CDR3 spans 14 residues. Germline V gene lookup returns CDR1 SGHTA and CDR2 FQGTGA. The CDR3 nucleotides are TGTGCCAGCTCAGGGGGGACCAACCACAATGAGCAGTTCTTC. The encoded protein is CASSGGTNHNEQFF.

CDR3 bases: TGTGCCAGCAGTCTAGGGGGGGGTCAGCCCCAGCATTTT. Translating gives CASSLGGGQPQHF. The rearrangement joins TRBV7-2 to TRBJ1-5, with D possibly matching TRBD1 (6 bases). The CDR3 sequence is 13 residues long. V shed 6 bases and J shed 6 bases, with 12 bases lying between them. The germline V gene has CDR1 SGHTA and CDR2 FQGNSA.

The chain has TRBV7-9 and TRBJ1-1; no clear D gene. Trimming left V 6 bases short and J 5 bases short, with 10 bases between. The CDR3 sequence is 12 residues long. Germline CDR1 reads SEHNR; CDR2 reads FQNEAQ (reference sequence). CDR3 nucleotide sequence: TGTGCCAGCAGTCGTGGAAGAACTGAAGCTTTCTTT. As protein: CASSRGRTEAFF.

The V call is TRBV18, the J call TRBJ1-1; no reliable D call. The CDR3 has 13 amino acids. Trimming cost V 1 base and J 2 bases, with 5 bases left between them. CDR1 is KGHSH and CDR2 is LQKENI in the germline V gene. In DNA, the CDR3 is TGTGCCAGCTCACCACTGGGAAACACTGAAGCTTTCTTT. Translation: CASSPLGNTEAFF.

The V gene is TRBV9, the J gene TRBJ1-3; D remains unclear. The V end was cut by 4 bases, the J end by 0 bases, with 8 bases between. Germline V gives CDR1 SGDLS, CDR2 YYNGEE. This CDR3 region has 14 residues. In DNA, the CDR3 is TGTGCCAGCAGCCTTATGGGCTCTGGAAACACCATATATTTT. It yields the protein CASSLMGSGNTIYF.

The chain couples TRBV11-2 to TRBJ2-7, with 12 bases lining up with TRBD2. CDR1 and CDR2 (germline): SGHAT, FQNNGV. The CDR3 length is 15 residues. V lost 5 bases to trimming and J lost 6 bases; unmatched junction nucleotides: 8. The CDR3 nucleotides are TGTGCCAGCAGCCCCAGACTAGCGGGAGCTCTCGAGCAGTACTTC. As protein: CASSPRLAGALEQYF.

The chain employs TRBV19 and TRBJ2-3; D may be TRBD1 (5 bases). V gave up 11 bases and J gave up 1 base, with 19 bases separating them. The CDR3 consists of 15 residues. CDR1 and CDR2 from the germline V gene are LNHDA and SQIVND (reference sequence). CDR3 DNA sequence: TGTGCCTCCAATAGGGGAACCCCTCGCACAGATACGCAGTATTTT. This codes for CASNRGTPRTDTQYF. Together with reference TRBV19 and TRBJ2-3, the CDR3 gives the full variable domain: DGGITQSPKYLFRKEGQNVTLSCEQNLNHDAMYWYRQDPGQGLRLIYYSQIVNDFQKGDIAEGYSVSREKKESFPLTVTSAQKNPTAFYLCASNRGTPRTDTQYFGPGTRLTVL.

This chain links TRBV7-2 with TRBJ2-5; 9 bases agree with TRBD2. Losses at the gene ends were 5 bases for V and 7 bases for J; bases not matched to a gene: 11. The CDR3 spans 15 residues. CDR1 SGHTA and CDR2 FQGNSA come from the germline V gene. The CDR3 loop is CASSLGLATSGTQYF. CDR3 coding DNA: TGTGCCAGCAGCCTAGGACTAGCGACCTCCGGGACCCAGTACTTC.

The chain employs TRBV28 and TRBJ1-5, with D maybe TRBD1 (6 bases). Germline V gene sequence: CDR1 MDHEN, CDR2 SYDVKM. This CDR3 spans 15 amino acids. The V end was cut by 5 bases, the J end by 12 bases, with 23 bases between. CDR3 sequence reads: CASSENQARGSIQHF. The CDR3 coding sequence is TGTGCCAGCAGTGAAAATCAGGCCAGGGGATCGATCCAGCATTTT.

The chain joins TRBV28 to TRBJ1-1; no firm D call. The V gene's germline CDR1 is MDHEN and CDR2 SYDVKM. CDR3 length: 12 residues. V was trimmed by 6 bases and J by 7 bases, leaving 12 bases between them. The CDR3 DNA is TGTGCCAGCAGAACCCTAAATATTGAAGCTTTCTTT. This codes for CASRTLNIEAFF.